The 12 T cell receptor beta chains below all came from one sample that was sequenced in a study of graft-versus-host responses after intestinal transplantation. The antigens these receptors bind are not known. TCRdb keeps only in-frame clones here, not all; method: immunoSEQ multiplex PCR. The table has 90,000 to 150,000 clones, 85% to 95% seen once. Material: unstimulated CD8+ T cells sorted from spleen or lymph node cells, obtained before intestinal transplant. The receptors were sampled from a human donor who received an intestinal transplant.

The chain combines TRBV7-9 with TRBJ2-7; possibly TRBD1 for D (6 bases). The CDR3 has 14 amino acids. Trimming stripped 1 base from V and 2 bases from J, with 9 bases between. CDR1 is SEHNR and CDR2 is FQNEAQ in the germline V gene (reference sequence). The CDR3 DNA reads TGTGCCAGCAGCTTAGTGACAGGAGCCTACGAGCAGTACTTC. Encoded protein: CASSLVTGAYEQYF. Complete variable domain (other parts from reference TRBV7-9 and TRBJ2-7): DTGVSQNPRHKITKRGQNVTFRCDPISEHNRLYWYRQTLGQGPEFLTYFQNEAQLEKSRLLSDRFSAERPKGSFSTLEIQRTEQGDSAMYLCASSLVTGAYEQYFGPGTRLTVT.

The chain has TRBV5-4 and TRBJ1-3; D possibly corresponds to TRBD1 (5 bases). The germline CDR1 and CDR2 sequences are SGHNT and YYREEE (reference sequence). Trimming took 0 bases from V and 7 from J, leaving 14 bases between them. There are 15 residues in the CDR3. For the CDR3, the DNA is TGTGCCAGCAGCTTGGTTTCAGGGTCGGGCAACACCATATATTTT. Translated: CASSLVSGSGNTIYF.

The rearrangement links TRBV6-1 to TRBJ1-1; D unclear. The ends were cut back, 3 bases at V and 3 bases at J, with 14 bases in the middle. Germline V gene lookup returns CDR1 MNHNS and CDR2 SASEGT. CDR3 size: 15 residues. CDR3 sequence reads: CASSDGKEEDTEAFF. CDR3 nucleotide sequence: TGTGCCAGCAGTGATGGGAAGGAAGAGGACACTGAAGCTTTCTTT.

In this sample, this clone turned up once. This chain connects TRBV6-6 to TRBJ2-5; TRBD1 matches at 9 bases. This CDR3 contains 16 residues. J lost 3 bases, V lost 5 bases, and 10 bases had no gene match. Germline V lookup: CDR1 MNHNY, CDR2 SVGAGI (reference sequence). CDR3 loop: CASSPQVRTGEETQYF. The CDR3 DNA is TGTGCCAGCAGTCCTCAGGTCCGGACAGGGGAAGAGACCCAGTACTTC.

The CDR3 nucleotides are TGTGCCAGTAGTATAGTCCCTCGGGGGTCTAGCTATGGCTACACCTTC. Translation: CASSIVPRGSSYGYTF. The chain carries TRBV19 and TRBJ1-2; a weak D match, TRBD1 (5 bases). Per germline, CDR1 LNHDA and CDR2 SQIVND (reference sequence). This CDR3 has 16 residues. V was cut by 1 base and J by 4 bases, with 16 bases left in between.

This chain's CDR3 is CASSFGGPYEQYF. In DNA, the CDR3 is TGTGCCAGCAGCTTTGGGGGGCCCTACGAGCAGTACTTC. The rearrangement uses TRBV7-3 and TRBJ2-7, with D possibly being TRBD1 or TRBD2 (6 bases each). V was trimmed by 3 bases and J by 2 bases, leaving 8 bases between them. This CDR3 spans 13 amino acids. Germline CDR1 is SGHTA and CDR2 is FQGTGA.

This chain joins TRBV7-6 and TRBJ2-7, with 7 bases matching TRBD2. This CDR3 spans 14 amino acids. Germline V gives CDR1 SGHVS, CDR2 FNYEAQ. V was clipped by 1 base and J by 5 bases; unmatched bases: 5. The CDR3 coding sequence is TGTGCCAGCAGCTTAGATGTAGCGGGCCACGAGCAGTACTTC. It encodes CASSLDVAGHEQYF.

This clone was seen a single time. The rearrangement joins TRBV7-3 to TRBJ1-1; D call uncertain. The germline V and J ends were trimmed by 1 base and 2 bases, with 11 bases remaining between them. The CDR3 has 15 residues. Germline assignment: CDR1 SGHTA and CDR2 FQGTGA. This CDR3 is CASSLIPETNTEAFF. The CDR3 region has the DNA TGTGCCAGCAGCTTAATTCCAGAGACTAACACTGAAGCTTTCTTT.

The rearrangement links TRBV28 to TRBJ1-2; perhaps TRBD1 as D (5 bases). This CDR3 region has 15 residues. The V end lost 3 bases, the J end lost 4 bases, and 15 bases lay between the germline ends. From germline, CDR1 is MDHEN and CDR2 SYDVKM. CDR3 sequence (DNA): TGTGCCAGCAGTTTGGGGGAGATTCTAAGCTATGGCTACACCTTC. It is translated as CASSLGEILSYGYTF.

The chain combines TRBV9 with TRBJ1-6; tentatively, D is TRBD1 (5 bases). The CDR3 is made up of 12 amino acids. Germline CDR1 SGDLS, CDR2 YYNGEE. Trimming removed 3 bases from V and 9 bases from J, with 7 bases in between. DNA of the CDR3: TGTGCCAGCAGCGCGGGGCTTTCACCCCTCCACTTT. It is translated as CASSAGLSPLHF.

This chain joins TRBV28 and TRBJ2-5; TRBD1 might be the D (6 bases). Gene TRBJ2-7 matches the end of the DNA better, so the J call may be wrong. Germline assignment: CDR1 MDHEN and CDR2 SYDVKM. There are 12 residues in the CDR3. The CDR3 protein is CASSLGGYEQYF. The CDR3 DNA reads TGTGCCAGCAGTCTAGGGGGCTACGAGCAGTACTTC.

The CDR3 sequence is CASSFRGISYEQYF. The CDR3 nucleotides are TGTGCCAGCAGTTTCAGGGGCATCTCCTACGAGCAGTACTTC. This chain uses TRBV27 with TRBJ2-7, with D possibly TRBD1 on 6 matching bases. The CDR3 is 14 amino acids. Trimming left V 3 bases short and J 0 bases short, with 9 bases between. Germline CDR1 and CDR2: MNHEY and SMNVEV (reference sequence).